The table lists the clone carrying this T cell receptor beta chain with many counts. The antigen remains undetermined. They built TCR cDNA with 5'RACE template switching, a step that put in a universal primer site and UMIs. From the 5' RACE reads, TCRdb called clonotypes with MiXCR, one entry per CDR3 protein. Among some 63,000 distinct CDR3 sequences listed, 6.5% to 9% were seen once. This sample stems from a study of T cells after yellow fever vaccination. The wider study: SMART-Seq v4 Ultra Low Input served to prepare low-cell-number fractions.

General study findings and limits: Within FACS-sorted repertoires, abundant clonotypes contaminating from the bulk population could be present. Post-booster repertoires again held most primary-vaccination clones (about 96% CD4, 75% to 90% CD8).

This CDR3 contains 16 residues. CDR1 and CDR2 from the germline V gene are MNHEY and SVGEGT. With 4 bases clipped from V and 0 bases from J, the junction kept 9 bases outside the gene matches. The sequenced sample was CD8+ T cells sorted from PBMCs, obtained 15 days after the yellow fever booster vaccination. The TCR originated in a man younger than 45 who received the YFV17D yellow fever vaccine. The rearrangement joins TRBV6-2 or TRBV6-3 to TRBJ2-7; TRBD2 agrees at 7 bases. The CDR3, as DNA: TGTGCCAGCAGTTTTCTGTCGGGAGGAGGCTCCTACGAGCAGTACTTC. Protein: CASSFLSGGGSYEQYF.